This T cell receptor beta chain was recovered during a study of T cell changes during pregnancy in multiple sclerosis. Clones were sequenced by immunoSEQ multiplex PCR, and TCRdb holds only the in-frame ones, with some missing. The profile shows tens of thousands of clones, over 80% of them singletons. Looked up from germline, CDR1 is ENHRY and CDR2 is SYGVKD. Trimming removed 3 bases at V and 6 bases at J, with 12 bases between. The CDR3 consists of 13 residues. V and J are TRBV10-3 and TRBJ2-7; weak D call: TRBD2 (6 bases). Sequenced here: peripheral blood, sampled in the third trimester of pregnancy. The sequence was obtained from a female donor in good health, enrolled as a control in a pregnancy study. The CDR3 DNA sequence: TGTGCCATCAGTGACGAGGGAGCGGGCGAGCAGTACTTC. Protein: CAISDEGAGEQYF.